The present T cell receptor (beta chain) was sequenced within a study of OX40 agonist ivuxolimab in advanced cancers. On the study more broadly: At doses from 0.01 to 10 mg/kg, patients were given intravenous ivuxolimab every 2 weeks.

Produced via immunoSEQ multiplex PCR; TCRdb's table is partial and in-frame only. This repertoire shows roughly 100,000 clones, approximately 90% found once; its top ten account for 6.5% to 9%. This clone is a singleton in its sample. Its cognate antigen is unknown. Study-level results: CD4+ and CD8+ blood T cells expanded clonally by week 6 at 0.1 to 3.0 mg/kg.

Germline assignment: CDR1 MNHEY and CDR2 SMNVEV (reference sequence). V lost 4 bases, J lost 3 bases, and 3 bases stayed unmatched. The CDR3 contains 14 residues. The rearrangement joins TRBV27 to TRBJ2-3; 8 bases are shared with TRBD1. Sequences were derived from CD4+ or CD8+ T cells sorted from blood, sampled in a trial of the OX40 agonist ivuxolimab. This TCR came from an adult with an advanced solid tumor such as melanoma, head and neck, liver or kidney cancer. CDR3: CASSSWTGTDTQYF. CDR3 sequence (DNA): TGTGCCAGCAGTTCCTGGACAGGGACAGATACGCAGTATTTT.